This entry is about one T cell receptor beta chain. Antigen: not known. PCR amplification relied on 60 Vbeta primers (plus 13 Jbeta primers). Measured with immunoSEQ multiplex PCR; TCRdb has only the in-frame clones, and not every one. The table lists some 200,000 clones, about 76% of them singletons. Deletions cut 6 bases from V and 6 bases from J, with 21 bases between. This CDR3 region has 15 residues. Germline assignment: CDR1 MNHEY and CDR2 SMNVEV (reference sequence). The sample comes from a study of cytomegalovirus exposure and HLA in healthy donors. Whole-study results and caveats: An apparent linkage of common viral pathogens to several of the most significant clusters emerged in a later analysis. Follow-up analysis found HLA locus-dependent TCR association rates, highest for DRB1 and lowest for HLA-C.

Among the donors, all were healthy bone marrow donors. This sequence joins TRBV27 and TRBJ2-7, with a tentative D call TRBD1 (6 bases). The sequence was obtained from a male donor in good health and CMV-seropositive. The sequenced material came from PBMCs. The CDR3 reads CASSIPGTLLSEQYF. The CDR3 DNA follows: TGTGCCAGCAGCATCCCCGGGACACTTCTTTCCGAGCAGTACTTC.